This section outlines one TCR beta chain sequence together with its context. Its antigen is not identified. CDR1 and CDR2 (germline): LNHDA, SQIVND (reference sequence). The CDR3 is 14 amino acids. After removal of 5 bases from V and 4 bases from J, the junction contained 2 bases not matched to a gene. The data were taken from a study of T cell responses to AZD1222 COVID-19 vaccine. Clones were sequenced by immunoSEQ multiplex PCR, and TCRdb holds only the in-frame ones, with some missing. The sample records fewer than 130,000 clones, approximately 90% being singletons. Study conclusions and caveats: Repertoire samples came only from after the peak T cell response. Spike was spanned by vaccine-associated CD4 TCRs, with dominance at 160-218 and 743-854. Per reports, nearly half of all spike-specific TCRs target regions that are unmutated in variants. Mostly white British, mostly female donors; authors suggested clonal diversity may be underestimated.

The source was peripheral blood, collected on day 0 of AZD1222 vaccination. The chain is built from TRBV19 and TRBJ1-5, with 10 bases fitting TRBD1. This receptor was taken from an adult in good health. The CDR3: CASSGTGANQPQHF. The CDR3 DNA reads TGTGCCAGTAGTGGGACAGGGGCAAATCAGCCCCAGCATTTT. Filled out from reference TRBV19 and TRBJ1-5, the complete variable domain reads DGGITQSPKYLFRKEGQNVTLSCEQNLNHDAMYWYRQDPGQGLRLIYYSQIVNDFQKGDIAEGYSVSREKKESFPLTVTSAQKNPTAFYLCASSGTGANQPQHFGDGTRLSIL.